The source of this T cell receptor (beta chain) is a study of cytomegalovirus exposure and HLA in healthy donors. Study conclusions and caveats: Among TCR sequences, most were rare, though some public TCRs appeared in many donors. A classifier reportedly called cytomegalovirus status with high sensitivity and specificity.

Assay: immunoSEQ multiplex PCR; the TCRdb copy retains only in-frame clones and omits some. Of about 150,000 clones listed, just over 85% are singletons. This clone has more than one count but fewer than ten. Its antigen is not known. The germline gives CDR1 SNHLY, CDR2 FYNNEI. The CDR3 runs to 13 residues. V was clipped by 6 bases and J by 0 bases, with 8 bases between them. Sequenced sample: PBMCs. The receptor's source is a human donor in good health. The chain couples TRBV2 to TRBJ2-5; D is perhaps TRBD2 (6 bases). CDR3 coding DNA: TGTGCCAGCAGCCGGGACTACCAAGAGACCCAGTACTTC. It translates to CASSRDYQETQYF.